One and the same sample provided the 18 T cell receptor beta chains below, sequenced in a study of cytomegalovirus exposure and HLA in healthy donors (dated by TCRdb to the late 2010s). Library creation used the immunoSEQ multiplex PCR assay. For the multiplex PCR, a mixture combining 60 forward primers for TCR Vbeta segments and 13 reverse primers for TCR Jbeta segments was used. TCRdb provides this immuneACCESS table in a form limited to in-frame rearrangements. Some clones are lacking; in checked studies, under half of them reflect an unresolved V gene, and why the rest are absent is not known. This sample has some 160,000 clones in its table, and over 60% of those were observed once. The ten largest make up 1.5% to 2% of the sample. The sample consisted of PBMCs. Receptors were obtained from a woman in her 30s in good health and CMV-seronegative.

V and J are TRBV4-1 and TRBJ2-3; 11 bases match TRBD2. The germline gives CDR1 MGHRA, CDR2 YSYEKL. This CDR3 is 18 amino acids long. V lost 0 bases, J lost 2 bases, and 7 bases stayed unmatched. CDR3 nucleotide sequence: TGCGCCAGCAGCCAAGACGCCCCGACTAGCGGGGTCACAGATACGCAGTATTTT. It codes for CASSQDAPTSGVTDTQYF.

This chain joins TRBV11-2 and TRBJ2-1; 13 bases fit TRBD2. Per germline, CDR1 SGHAT and CDR2 FQNNGV. V gave up 6 bases and J gave up 7 bases; unmatched junction bases: 6. The CDR3 spans 15 residues. CDR3 residues: CASRRTSGRGNEQFF. The DNA of the CDR3 is TGTGCCAGCAGGCGCACTAGCGGGAGGGGAAATGAGCAGTTCTTC.

To note about this clone: A read error may account for a junction end that differs from germline. J is TRBJ1-2 and V is TRBV6-4; the match to TRBD1 covers 7 bases. The CDR3 length is 16 residues. Germline V gene lookup returns CDR1 MRHNA and CDR2 SNTAGT. The CDR3 is CASSESPDRATYGYPF. CDR3 bases: TGTGCCAGCAGTGAATCCCCCGACAGGGCAACCTATGGCTACCCCTTC.

This chain uses TRBV7-3 with TRBJ2-5; D is possibly TRBD2 (6 bases). The germline V gene encodes CDR1 SGHTA and CDR2 FQGTGA. V lost 0 bases to trimming and J lost 2 bases, with 10 bases between them. The CDR3 runs to 15 residues. The CDR3 DNA sequence: TGTGCCAGCAGCTTAACGTTGAGCGGGCAAGAGACCCAGTACTTC. Translated: CASSLTLSGQETQYF.

This chain connects TRBV10-3 to TRBJ2-7; 10 nucleotides align to TRBD2. The ends lost 7 bases at V and 6 bases at J; junction bases unmatched: 3. This CDR3 region has 12 residues. Germline assignment: CDR1 ENHRY and CDR2 SYGVKD. CDR3 amino acids: CAITASGGEQYF. For the CDR3, the DNA is TGTGCCATCACAGCTAGCGGGGGCGAGCAGTACTTC.

The chain has TRBV5-4 and TRBJ2-3; 13 nucleotides agree with TRBD2. Germline CDR1 SGHNT, CDR2 YYREEE (reference sequence). The J segment lost 2 bases and the V segment lost 3 bases, leaving 6 bases of the junction unmatched. CDR3 length equals 17 residues. The CDR3 protein is CASSYPGLAGSTDTQYF. CDR3 in DNA: TGTGCCAGCAGCTACCCGGGACTAGCGGGATCCACAGATACGCAGTATTTT.

J is TRBJ1-1 and V is TRBV27; possibly TRBD1 for D (6 bases). Germline assignment: CDR1 MNHEY and CDR2 SMNVEV (reference sequence). This CDR3 comprises 18 residues. Trimming pared 0 bases from V and 3 bases from J, leaving 20 bases between. DNA for the CDR3: TGTGCCAGCAGTTTATCGGCCCCACAGGGAAGGTGGGACACTGAAGCTTTCTTT. Translation gives CASSLSAPQGRWDTEAFF.

A single count supports this clone. The chain combines TRBV18 with TRBJ1-4, with D tentatively TRBD1 (5 bases). V was shortened by 0 bases and J by 8 bases, with 13 bases between the two germline ends. Per the germline V gene, CDR1 is KGHSH and CDR2 is LQKENI. The CDR3 is 15 amino acids. The CDR3 protein is CASSPPGLRGEKLFF. The CDR3 coding sequence is TGTGCCAGCTCACCACCGGGACTCCGCGGGGAAAAACTGTTTTTT.

This clone has just one count. The chain employs TRBV9 and TRBJ1-6, with 7 bases aligning to TRBD1. The V gene end was trimmed by 0 bases and the J gene end by 6 bases; junction bases not matched to a gene: 6. The CDR3 extends over 16 amino acids. CDR1 and CDR2 from the germline V gene are SGDLS and YYNGEE. This CDR3 is CASSVDLTGANSPLHF. CDR3 bases: TGTGCCAGCAGCGTAGACCTTACAGGGGCTAATTCACCCCTCCACTTT.

The chain carries TRBV19 and TRBJ2-4, with no clear D. Germline CDR1 and CDR2: LNHDA and SQIVND (reference sequence). V lost 3 bases to trimming and J lost 9 bases, with 6 bases between them. This CDR3 spans 11 amino acids. The CDR3 nucleotides are TGTGCCAGTAGTATCGGTGGCATTCAGTACTTC. Amino acid sequence: CASSIGGIQYF. The full variable domain, rest sourced from reference TRBV19 and TRBJ2-4, is DGGITQSPKYLFRKEGQNVTLSCEQNLNHDAMYWYRQDPGQGLRLIYYSQIVNDFQKGDIAEGYSVSREKKESFPLTVTSAQKNPTAFYLCASSIGGIQYFGAGTRLSVL.

V and J are TRBV4-1 and TRBJ2-2, with 7 bases that match TRBD1. Germline V lookup: CDR1 MGHRA, CDR2 YSYEKL. J gave up 4 bases and V 1 base, and 3 bases lay outside the gene matches. The length of the CDR3 is 15 residues. The CDR3 DNA sequence: TGCGCCAGCAGCCAAGTGGGACAGTTCACCGGGGAGCTGTTTTTT. Translation: CASSQVGQFTGELFF.

V and J are TRBV5-1 and TRBJ2-3; D remains unclear. CDR1 and CDR2 from the germline V gene are SGHRS and YFSETQ. The CDR3 has 14 residues. Trimming removed 6 bases from V and 4 bases from J, with 15 bases in between. The CDR3 bases are TGCGCCAGCACCCACCTTAGCCGGCCAGATACGCAGTATTTT. Encoded protein: CASTHLSRPDTQYF.

The chain joins TRBV29-1 to TRBJ2-1; 12 bases align to TRBD2. Looked up from germline, CDR1 is SQVTM and CDR2 is ANQGSEA. Trimming cost V 7 bases and J 2 bases; bases outside gene matches: 3. This CDR3 has 14 residues. CDR3 nucleotide sequence: TGCAGCGCCGCTAGCGGGGGGGCCTACAATGAGCAGTTCTTC. Its translation: CSAASGGAYNEQFF.

J is TRBJ2-7 and V is TRBV5-6; D is undetermined. Germline CDR1 and CDR2: SGHDT and YYEEEE. The germline V and J ends were trimmed by 1 base and 4 bases, with 15 bases remaining between them. The CDR3 spans 15 residues. The DNA for the CDR3 is TGTGCCAGCAGCTTGACACCCCTAGATCCATACGAGCAGTACTTC. This gives the protein CASSLTPLDPYEQYF.

V is TRBV27 and J is TRBJ1-1; TRBD1 matches 11 bases. The J segment lost 4 bases and the V segment lost 6 bases, leaving 10 bases of the junction unmatched. CDR1 and CDR2 from the germline V gene are MNHEY and SMNVEV (reference sequence). CDR3 length equals 16 residues. CDR3 protein: CASSRGQGAFGTEAFF. The DNA for the CDR3 is TGTGCCAGCAGCCGTGGACAGGGGGCCTTCGGCACTGAAGCTTTCTTT.

The rearrangement joins TRBV9 to TRBJ1-5, with D perhaps matching TRBD1 (5 bases). This CDR3 spans 15 amino acids. V dropped 0 bases and J dropped 5 bases, with 12 bases sitting between them. CDR1 is SGDLS and CDR2 is YYNGEE in the germline V gene. DNA of the CDR3: TGTGCCAGCAGCGTAGGGGGACTTCTTGATCAGCCCCAGCATTTT. Amino acids: CASSVGGLLDQPQHF.

The chain recombines TRBV11-2 with TRBJ2-1; no clear D. This CDR3 has 13 amino acids. V was shortened by 2 bases and J by 13 bases, with 15 bases between the two germline ends. Germline-derived CDR1 and CDR2 are SGHAT and FQNNGV. The CDR3 nucleotides are TGTGCCAGCAGCTTAAGTTTCTATGAAGTACAGTTCTTC. Amino acids: CASSLSFYEVQFF.

The CDR3 protein is CASSQRQGAYNEQFF. The CDR3, as DNA: TGTGCCAGCAGTCAACGACAGGGGGCTTACAATGAGCAGTTCTTC. The chain carries TRBV5-4 and TRBJ2-1, with 10 bases that match TRBD1. The CDR3 loop spans 15 amino acids. The germline gives CDR1 SGHNT, CDR2 YYREEE (reference sequence). J lost 4 bases, V lost 5 bases, and 6 bases had no gene match.